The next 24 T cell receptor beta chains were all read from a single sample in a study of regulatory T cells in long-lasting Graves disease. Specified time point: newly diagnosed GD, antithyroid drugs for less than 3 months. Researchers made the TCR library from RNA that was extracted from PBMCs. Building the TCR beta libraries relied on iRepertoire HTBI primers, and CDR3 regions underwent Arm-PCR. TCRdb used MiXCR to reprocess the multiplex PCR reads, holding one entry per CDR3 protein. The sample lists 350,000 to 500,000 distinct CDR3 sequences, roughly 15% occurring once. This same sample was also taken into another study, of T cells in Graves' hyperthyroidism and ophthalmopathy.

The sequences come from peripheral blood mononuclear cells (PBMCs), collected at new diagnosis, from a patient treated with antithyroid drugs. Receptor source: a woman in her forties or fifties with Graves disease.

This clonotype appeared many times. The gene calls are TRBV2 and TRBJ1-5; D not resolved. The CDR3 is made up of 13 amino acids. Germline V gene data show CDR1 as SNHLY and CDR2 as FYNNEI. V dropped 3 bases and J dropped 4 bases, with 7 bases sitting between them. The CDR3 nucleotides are TGTGCCAGCAGTGACGAGGGAAATCAGCCCCAGCATTTT. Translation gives CASSDEGNQPQHF.

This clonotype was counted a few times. The CDR3 DNA sequence: TGCGCCAGCAGCTTGGCGGCGGGGAACACAGATACGCAGTATTTT. It codes for CASSLAAGNTDTQYF. The rearrangement uses TRBV5-1 and TRBJ2-3, with D perhaps TRBD2 (6 bases). The germline V gene encodes CDR1 SGHRS and CDR2 YFSETQ. V was trimmed by 0 bases and J by 2 bases, leaving 10 bases between them. This CDR3 is built from 15 residues.

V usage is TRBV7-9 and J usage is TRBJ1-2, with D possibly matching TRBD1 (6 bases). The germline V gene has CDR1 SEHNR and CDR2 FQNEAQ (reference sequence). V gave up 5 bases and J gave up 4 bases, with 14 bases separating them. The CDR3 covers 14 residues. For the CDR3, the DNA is TGTGCCAGCAGCCCAGCAGAGGACAGCTATGGCTACACCTTC. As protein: CASSPAEDSYGYTF.

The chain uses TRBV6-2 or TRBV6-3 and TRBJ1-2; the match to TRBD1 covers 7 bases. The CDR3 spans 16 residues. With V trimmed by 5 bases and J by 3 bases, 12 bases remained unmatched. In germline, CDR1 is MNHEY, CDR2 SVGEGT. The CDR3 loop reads CASSEDHGQEDYGYTF. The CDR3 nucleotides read TGTGCCAGCAGTGAAGACCACGGACAGGAGGACTATGGCTACACCTTC.

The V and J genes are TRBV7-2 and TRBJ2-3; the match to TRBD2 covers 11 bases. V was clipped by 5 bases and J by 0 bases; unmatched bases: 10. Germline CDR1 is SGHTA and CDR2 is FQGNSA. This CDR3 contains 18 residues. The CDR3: CASSILAGEYLSTDTQYF. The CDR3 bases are TGTGCCAGCAGCATACTAGCGGGAGAGTACCTTAGCACAGATACGCAGTATTTT.

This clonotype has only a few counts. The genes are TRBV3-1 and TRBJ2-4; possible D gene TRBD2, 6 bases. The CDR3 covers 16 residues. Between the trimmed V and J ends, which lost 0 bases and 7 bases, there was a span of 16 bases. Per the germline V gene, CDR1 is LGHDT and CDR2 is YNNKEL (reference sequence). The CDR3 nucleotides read TGTGCCAGCAGCCAAGAAGGGTATCCGGCGGGGAACATTCAGTACTTC. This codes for CASSQEGYPAGNIQYF.

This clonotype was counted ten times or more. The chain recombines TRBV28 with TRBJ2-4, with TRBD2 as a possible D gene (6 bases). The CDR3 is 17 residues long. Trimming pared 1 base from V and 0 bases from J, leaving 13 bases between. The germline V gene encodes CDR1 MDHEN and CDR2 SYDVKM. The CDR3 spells CASSLLKVRGAKNIQYF. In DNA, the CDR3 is TGTGCCAGCAGTTTATTAAAGGTGCGGGGAGCCAAAAACATTCAGTACTTC.

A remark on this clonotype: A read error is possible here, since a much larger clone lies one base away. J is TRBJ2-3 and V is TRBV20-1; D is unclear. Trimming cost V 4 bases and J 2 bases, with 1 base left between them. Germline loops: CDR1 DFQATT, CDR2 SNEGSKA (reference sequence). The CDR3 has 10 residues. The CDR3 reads CSANTDTQYF. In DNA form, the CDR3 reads TGCAGTGCTAACACAGATACGCAGTATTTT.

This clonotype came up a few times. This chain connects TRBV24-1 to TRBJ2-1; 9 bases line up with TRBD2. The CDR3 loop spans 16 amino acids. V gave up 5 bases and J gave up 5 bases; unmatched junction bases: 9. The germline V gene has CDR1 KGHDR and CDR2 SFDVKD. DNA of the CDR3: TGTGCCACCAGTGGAAGCGGGAGGATCGGGAACAATGAGCAGTTCTTC. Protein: CATSGSGRIGNNEQFF.

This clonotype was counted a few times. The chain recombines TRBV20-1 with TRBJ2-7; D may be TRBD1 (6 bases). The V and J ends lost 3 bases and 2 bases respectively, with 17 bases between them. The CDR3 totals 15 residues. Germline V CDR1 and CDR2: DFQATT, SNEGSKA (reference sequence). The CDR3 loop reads CSASPNHRATYEQYF. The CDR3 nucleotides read TGCAGTGCTAGTCCCAACCACAGGGCGACCTACGAGCAGTACTTC.

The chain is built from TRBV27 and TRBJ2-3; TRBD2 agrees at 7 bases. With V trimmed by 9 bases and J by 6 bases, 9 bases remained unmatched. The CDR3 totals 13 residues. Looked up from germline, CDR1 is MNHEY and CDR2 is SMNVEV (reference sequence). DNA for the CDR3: TGTGCCAGTAGAGCGGGGAGGGTCGATACGCAGTATTTT. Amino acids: CASRAGRVDTQYF.

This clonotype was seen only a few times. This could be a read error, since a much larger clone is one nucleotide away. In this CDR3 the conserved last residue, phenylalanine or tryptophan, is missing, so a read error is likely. CDR3 bases: TGCGCCAGCAGCGCGGGGACTAGCGGATTGTCCGATACGCAGTATCTT. Protein sequence: CASSAGTSGLSDTQYL. The rearrangement uses TRBV5-1 and TRBJ2-3, with 11 bases aligning to TRBD2. Germline CDR1 and CDR2: SGHRS and YFSETQ. V trimming: 4 bases; J trimming: 6 bases; junction bases outside the gene matches: 10. CDR3 length equals 16 residues.

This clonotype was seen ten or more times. For the CDR3, the DNA is TGTGCCAGCAGCTCCTCCGGGACAGGGTACTACGAGCAGTACTTC. As protein: CASSSSGTGYYEQYF. The J gene is TRBJ2-7, the V gene TRBV28, with 9 bases aligning to TRBD1. In germline, CDR1 is MDHEN, CDR2 SYDVKM. This CDR3 spans 15 amino acids. V trimming: 6 bases; J trimming: 3 bases; junction bases outside the gene matches: 9.

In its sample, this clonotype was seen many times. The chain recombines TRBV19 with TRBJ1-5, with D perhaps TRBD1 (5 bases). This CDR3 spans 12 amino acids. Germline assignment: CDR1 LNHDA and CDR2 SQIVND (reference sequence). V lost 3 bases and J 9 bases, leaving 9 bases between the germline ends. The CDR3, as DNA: TGTGCCAGTAGTATCCTCCAGGGGCCCCAGCATTTT. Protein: CASSILQGPQHF.

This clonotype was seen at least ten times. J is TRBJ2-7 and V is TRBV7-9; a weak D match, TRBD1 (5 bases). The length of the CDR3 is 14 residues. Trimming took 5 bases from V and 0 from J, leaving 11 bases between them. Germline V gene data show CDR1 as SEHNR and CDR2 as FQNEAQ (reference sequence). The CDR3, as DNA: TGTGCCAGCAGCAAAACAGGATACTCCTACGAGCAGTACTTC. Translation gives CASSKTGYSYEQYF.

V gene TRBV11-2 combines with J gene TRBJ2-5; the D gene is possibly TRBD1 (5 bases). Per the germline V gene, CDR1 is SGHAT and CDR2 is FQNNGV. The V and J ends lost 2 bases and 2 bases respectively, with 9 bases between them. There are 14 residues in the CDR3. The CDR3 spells CASSLMDKQETQYF. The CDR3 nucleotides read TGTGCCAGCAGCTTAATGGACAAGCAAGAGACCCAGTACTTC.

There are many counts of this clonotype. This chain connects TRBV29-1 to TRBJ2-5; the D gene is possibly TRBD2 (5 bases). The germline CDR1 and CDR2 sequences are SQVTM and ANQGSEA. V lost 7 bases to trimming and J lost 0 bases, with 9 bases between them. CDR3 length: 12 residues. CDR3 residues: CSGSADQETQYF. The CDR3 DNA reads TGCAGCGGTAGCGCCGACCAAGAGACCCAGTACTTC. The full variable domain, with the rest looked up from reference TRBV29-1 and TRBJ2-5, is SAVISQKPSRDICQRGTSLTIQCQVDSQVTMMFWYRQQPGQSLTLIATANQGSEATYESGFVIDKFPISRPNLTFSTLTVSNMSPEDSSIYLCSGSADQETQYFGPGTRLLVL.

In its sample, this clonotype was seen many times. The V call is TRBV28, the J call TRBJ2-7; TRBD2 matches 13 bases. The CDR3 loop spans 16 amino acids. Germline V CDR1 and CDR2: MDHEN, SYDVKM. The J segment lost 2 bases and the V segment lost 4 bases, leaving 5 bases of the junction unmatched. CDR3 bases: TGTGCCAGCAGTTCCGGGACTAGCGGGAATACCTACGAGCAGTACTTC. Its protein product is CASSSGTSGNTYEQYF.

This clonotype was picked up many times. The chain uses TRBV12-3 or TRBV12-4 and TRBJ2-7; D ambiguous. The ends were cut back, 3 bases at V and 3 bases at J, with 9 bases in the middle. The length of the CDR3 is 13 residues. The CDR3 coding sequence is TGTGCCAGCAGTTTTAACAATCGCTACGAGCAGTACTTC. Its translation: CASSFNNRYEQYF.

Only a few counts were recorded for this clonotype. CDR3 coding DNA: TGCAGTGCTAGTGTGGGGTTTTACACAGATACGCAGTATTTT. Translated, it gives CSASVGFYTDTQYF. V is TRBV20-1 and J is TRBJ2-3; D remains unclear. The CDR3 extends over 14 amino acids. Germline CDR1 and CDR2: DFQATT and SNEGSKA (reference sequence). Trimming took 3 bases from V and 2 from J, leaving 12 bases between them.

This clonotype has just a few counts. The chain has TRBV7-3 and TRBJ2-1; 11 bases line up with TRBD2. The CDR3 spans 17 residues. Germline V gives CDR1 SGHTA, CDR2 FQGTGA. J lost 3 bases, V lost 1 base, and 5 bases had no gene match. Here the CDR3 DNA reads TGTGCCAGCAGCTTAAGCCCGGGACTAGCGGACTACAATGAGCAGTTCTTC. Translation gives CASSLSPGLADYNEQFF. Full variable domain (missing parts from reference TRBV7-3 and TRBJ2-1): GAGVSQTPSNKVTEKGKYVELRCDPISGHTALYWYRQSLGQGPEFLIYFQGTGAADDSGLPNDRFFAVRPEGSVSTLKIQRTERGDSAVYLCASSLSPGLADYNEQFFGPGTRLTVL.

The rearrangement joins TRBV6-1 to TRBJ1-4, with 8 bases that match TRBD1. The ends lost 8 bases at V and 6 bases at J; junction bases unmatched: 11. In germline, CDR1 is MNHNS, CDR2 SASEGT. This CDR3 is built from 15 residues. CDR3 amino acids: CASQNSGTGHEKLFF. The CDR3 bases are TGTGCCAGCCAAAACTCCGGGACAGGTCATGAAAAACTGTTTTTT.

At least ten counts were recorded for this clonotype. CDR3 bases: TGCAGTGCTAGAGATCAGTTTGGGCGGCCCCAAGAGACCCAGTACTTC. Amino acids: CSARDQFGRPQETQYF. J is TRBJ2-5 and V is TRBV20-1; D gene unclear. V lost 0 bases and J 1 base, leaving 15 bases between the germline ends. Germline V gene lookup returns CDR1 DFQATT and CDR2 SNEGSKA (reference sequence). CDR3 length: 16 residues.

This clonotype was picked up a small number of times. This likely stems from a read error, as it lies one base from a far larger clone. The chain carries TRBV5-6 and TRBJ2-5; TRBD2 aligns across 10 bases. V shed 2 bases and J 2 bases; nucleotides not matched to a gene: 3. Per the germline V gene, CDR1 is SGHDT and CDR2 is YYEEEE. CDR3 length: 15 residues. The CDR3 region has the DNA TGTGCCAGCAGCTTTGGACTAGCGGAACAAGAGACCCAGTACTTC. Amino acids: CASSFGLAEQETQYF.